The rows below give T cell receptor beta chains drawn from one sample of a study of T cell changes during pregnancy in multiple sclerosis. Using immunoSEQ multiplex PCR, the repertoire was profiled, and TCRdb retains in-frame clones only, with some absent. In the table there are 40,000 to 50,000 clones, nearly 90% of which are singletons. This specimen consisted of CD4+ T cells from peripheral blood mononuclear cells, obtained in the first trimester of pregnancy. The source of these receptors is a female donor with multiple sclerosis, enrolled in a pregnancy study. CDR3s include the opening cysteine and the closing phenylalanine or tryptophan. D genes are given only for firm matches. Part of the rows lack a size; the others show once, few, many or a class for expanded clones.

size	V	J	D	CDR3	DNA
.	TRBV27	TRBJ2-7	.	CASNFRGRLDEQYF	TGTGCCAGCAACTTTAGAGGGAGATTGGACGAGCAGTACTTC
.	TRBV6-1	TRBJ2-5	.	CASSEAGGGRETQYF	TGTGCCAGCAGTGAAGCGGGGGGCGGGAGAGAGACCCAGTACTTC
.	TRBV5-4	TRBJ1-1	TRBD1	CASYRGLNTEAFF	TGTGCCAGCTACAGGGGTTTGAACACTGAAGCTTTCTTT
.	TRBV7-9	TRBJ1-3	.	CASSLGLIGGNTIYF	TGTGCCAGCAGCTTAGGACTAATCGGTGGAAACACCATATATTTT
.	TRBV9	TRBJ2-5	.	CASSVGRTVQETQYF	TGTGCCAGCAGCGTAGGCCGGACAGTCCAAGAGACCCAGTACTTC
.	TRBV9	TRBJ2-5	.	CASSVGNGEETQYF	TGTGCCAGCAGCGTAGGCAATGGAGAAGAGACCCAGTACTTC
.	TRBV15	TRBJ1-2	.	CATSRGGGGANYGYTF	TGTGCCACCAGCAGAGGCGGAGGAGGGGCGAACTATGGCTACACCTTC
.	TRBV18	TRBJ2-1	TRBD2	CASSPAGLVTYNEQFF	TGTGCCAGCTCACCAGCGGGACTAGTAACCTACAATGAGCAGTTCTTC
.	TRBV7-9	TRBJ2-3	TRBD1	CASSPVRQGSNLDTQYF	TGTGCCAGCAGCCCCGTCCGACAGGGGTCAAACCTAGATACGCAGTATTTT
.	TRBV5-4	TRBJ2-7	TRBD2	CASSSPGGPYEQYF	TGTGCCAGCAGCTCTCCGGGAGGGCCTTACGAGCAGTACTTC
.	TRBV6-1	TRBJ2-7	.	CASSEVVRVEQYF	TGTGCCAGCAGTGAAGTTGTCAGGGTCGAGCAGTACTTC
.	TRBV5-4	TRBJ2-2	TRBD2	CASSLAGRVTGELFF	TGTGCCAGCAGCTTGGCCGGGAGGGTTACCGGGGAGCTGTTTTTT
.	TRBV5-1	TRBJ2-3	TRBD2	CASSRGLATSTDTQYF	TGCGCCAGCAGCAGGGGACTAGCGACTAGCACAGATACGCAGTATTTT
.	TRBV18	TRBJ1-1	.	CASSPSSNTEAFF	TGTGCCAGCTCGCCTAGTTCGAACACTGAAGCTTTCTTT
once	TRBV6-6	TRBJ1-2	.	CASKYQQAANYGYTF	TGTGCCAGCAAATACCAACAGGCAGCTAACTATGGCTACACCTTC
.	TRBV18	TRBJ2-1	.	CASSPLRDNEQFF	TGTGCCAGCTCACCACTTCGCGACAATGAGCAGTTCTTC
.	TRBV4-3	TRBJ1-2	.	CASSQESVQGQSGYTF	TGCGCCAGCAGCCAAGAATCAGTACAGGGCCAGAGTGGCTACACCTTC
.	TRBV7-7	TRBJ2-1	TRBD1	CASSAGTGGKEQFF	TGTGCTAGCAGCGCGGGGACAGGGGGAAAGGAGCAGTTCTTC
.	TRBV4-3	TRBJ2-1	TRBD2	CASSQDIGTSNEQFF	TGCGCCAGCAGCCAAGATATAGGGACTAGCAATGAGCAGTTCTTC
.	TRBV7-2	TRBJ2-7	.	CASSLVGRGNSHEQYF	TGTGCCAGCAGCTTAGTGGGGCGCGGGAATAGCCACGAGCAGTACTTC
.	TRBV7-2	TRBJ1-5	TRBD1	CASSLTGQGIQPQHF	TGTGCCAGCAGCTTAACTGGACAGGGGATTCAGCCCCAGCATTTT
.	TRBV11-3	TRBJ2-3	TRBD1	CASSLQGADTQYF	TGTGCCAGCAGCTTACAGGGGGCAGATACGCAGTATTTT
.	TRBV7-2	TRBJ2-5	TRBD2	CASSPGGMGETQYF	TGTGCCAGCAGCCCGGGAGGGATGGGGGAGACCCAGTACTTC
.	TRBV4-3	TRBJ2-1	TRBD2	CASISLAGEGNEQFF	TGCGCCAGCATCTCGCTGGCGGGAGAGGGGAATGAGCAGTTCTTC
once	TRBV6-6	TRBJ1-1	.	CASSSQGDTEAFF	TGTGCCAGCAGTTCACAGGGAGACACTGAAGCTTTCTTT
.	TRBV21-1	TRBJ1-1	.	CASSKPGQGYEDTEAFF	TGTGCCAGCAGCAAACCGGGACAGGGTTATGAGGACACTGAAGCTTTCTTT
.	TRBV9	TRBJ2-1	TRBD2	CASSVGGGSYNEQFF	TGTGCCAGCAGCGTAGGGGGAGGGTCCTACAATGAGCAGTTCTTC
.	TRBV19	TRBJ1-5	TRBD1	CASSIVGQGTNQPQHF	TGTGCCAGTAGTATAGTTGGACAGGGTACGAATCAGCCCCAGCATTTT
.	TRBV6-1	TRBJ1-5	TRBD1	CASSAGDRRHNQPQHF	TGTGCCAGCAGTGCAGGGGACAGGAGACACAATCAGCCCCAGCATTTT
.	TRBV13	TRBJ2-1	TRBD2	CASSSTTISGSTYNEQFF	TGTGCCAGCAGCTCAACCACCATTAGCGGGAGTACATACAATGAGCAGTTCTTC
.	TRBV10-3	TRBJ1-5	.	CAISESGGISQPQHF	TGTGCCATCAGTGAGTCGGGGGGGATTAGTCAGCCCCAGCATTTT
.	TRBV29-1	TRBJ2-1	.	CSVEGTGNNYNEQFF	TGCAGCGTTGAGGGAACGGGGAATAACTACAATGAGCAGTTCTTC